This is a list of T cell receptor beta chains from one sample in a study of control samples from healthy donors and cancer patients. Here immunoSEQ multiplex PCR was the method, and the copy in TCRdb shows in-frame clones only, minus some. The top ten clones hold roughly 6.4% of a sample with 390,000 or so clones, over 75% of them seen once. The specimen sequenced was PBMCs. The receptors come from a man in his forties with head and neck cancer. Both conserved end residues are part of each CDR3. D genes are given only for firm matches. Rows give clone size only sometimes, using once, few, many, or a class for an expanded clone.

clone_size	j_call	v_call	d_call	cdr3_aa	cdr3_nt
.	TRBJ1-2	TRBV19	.	CASSLAQAATHGYTF	TGCGCCAGTAGTCTAGCCCAGGCGGCAACCCATGGCTACACCTTC
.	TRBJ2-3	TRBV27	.	CASSSVMSTRYF	TGTGCCAGCAGTTCCGTAATGAGTACGCGGTATTTT
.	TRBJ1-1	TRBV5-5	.	CASSLDPGAVAEAFF	TGTGCCAGCAGCTTGGACCCGGGAGCGGTGGCTGAAGCTTTCTTT
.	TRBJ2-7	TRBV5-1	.	CASSPQQGPAYEQYF	TGCGCCAGCAGCCCCCAACAGGGTCCGGCCTACGAGCAGTACTTC
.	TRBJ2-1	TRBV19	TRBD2	CASSITSGTYYNEQFF	TGTGCCAGTAGTATCACTAGCGGAACGTATTACAATGAGCAGTTCTTC
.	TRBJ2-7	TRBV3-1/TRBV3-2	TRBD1	CATPGQAYEQYF	TGTGCCACCCCGGGACAGGCCTACGAGCAGTACTTC
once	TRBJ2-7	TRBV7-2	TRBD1	CASSLTTGVWVEQYF	TGTGCCAGCAGCTTAACTACAGGGGTCTGGGTCGAGCAGTACTTC
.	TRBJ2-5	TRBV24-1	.	CATSGYSQETQYF	TGTGCCACCAGTGGATACAGCCAAGAGACCCAGTACTTC
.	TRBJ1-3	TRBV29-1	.	CSVGTALGNTIYF	TGCAGCGTTGGGACTGCGCTGGGAAACACCATATATTTT
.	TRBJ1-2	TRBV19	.	CASAPFSGYDYGYTF	TGTGCCAGTGCTCCCTTTTCGGGGTATGACTATGGCTACACCTTC
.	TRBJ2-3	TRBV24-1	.	CATSDGGQLLASTDTQYF	TGTGCCACCAGTGATGGGGGACAGCTCCTAGCGAGCACAGATACGCAGTATTTT
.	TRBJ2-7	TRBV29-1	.	CSVEEWSPSGYEQYF	TGCAGCGTTGAAGAGTGGTCCCCCTCGGGCTACGAGCAGTACTTC
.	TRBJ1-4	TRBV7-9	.	CASSFDIWETNEKLFF	TGTGCCAGCAGCTTCGACATATGGGAAACTAATGAAAAACTGTTTTTT
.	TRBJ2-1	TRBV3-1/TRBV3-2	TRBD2	CASSPQGGLAAYNEQFF	TGTGCCAGCAGCCCCCAAGGGGGACTAGCGGCTTACAATGAGCAGTTCTTC
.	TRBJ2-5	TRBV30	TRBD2	CAWSGTSVPQIGTQYF	TGTGCCTGGAGCGGGACTAGTGTCCCCCAAATAGGGACCCAGTACTTC
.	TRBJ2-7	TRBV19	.	CASSIVRDGVYEQYF	TGTGCCAGTAGTATAGTAAGGGACGGGGTCTACGAGCAGTACTTC
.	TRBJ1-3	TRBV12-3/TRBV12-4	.	CASSLYYGNTIYF	TGTGCCAGCAGTCTCTACTATGGAAACACCATATATTTT
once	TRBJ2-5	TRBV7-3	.	CASSLDPGWETQYF	TGTGCCAGCAGCTTAGATCCCGGGTGGGAGACCCAGTACTTC
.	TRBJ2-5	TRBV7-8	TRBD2	CASSLTSGGLQTQYF	TGTGCCAGCAGCTTGACTAGCGGGGGGTTGCAGACCCAGTACTTC
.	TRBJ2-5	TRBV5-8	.	CASSLSGSRETQYF	TGTGCCAGCAGCTTATCCGGTAGTCGGGAGACCCAGTACTTC
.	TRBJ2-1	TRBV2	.	CASIEVGNEQFF	TGTGCCAGCATCGAGGTGGGGAATGAGCAGTTCTTC
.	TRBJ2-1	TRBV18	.	CASSPNTASPNEQFF	TGTGCCAGCTCACCTAACACAGCATCCCCCAATGAGCAGTTCTTC
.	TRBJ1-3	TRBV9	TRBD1	CASSVAGQGYGNTIYF	TGTGCCAGCAGCGTAGCGGGACAGGGCTATGGAAACACCATATATTTT
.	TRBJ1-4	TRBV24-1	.	CATSDFEGRPEKLFF	TGTGCCACCAGTGATTTTGAGGGTCGGCCTGAAAAACTGTTTTTT
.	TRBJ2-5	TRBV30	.	CAWSNGAQETQYF	TGTGCCTGGTCAAACGGGGCCCAAGAGACCCAGTACTTC
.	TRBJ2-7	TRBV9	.	CASSVAPGGYEQYF	TGTGCCAGCAGCGTAGCGCCGGGTGGCTACGAGCAGTACTTC
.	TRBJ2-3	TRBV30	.	CAWSVGVRTDTQYF	TGTGCCTGGAGTGTGGGTGTACGCACAGATACGCAGTATTTT
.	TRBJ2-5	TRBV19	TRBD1	CASSISGGRETQYF	TGTGCCAGTAGTATTTCAGGGGGCCGGGAGACCCAGTACTTC
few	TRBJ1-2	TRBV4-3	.	CASSQVYAGEGGYTF	TGCGCCAGCAGCCAAGTATACGCAGGGGAAGGCGGCTACACCTTC
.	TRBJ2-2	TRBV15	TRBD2	CATSRAGGRDTGELFF	TGTGCCACCAGCAGAGCGGGGGGTAGGGACACCGGGGAGCTGTTTTTT
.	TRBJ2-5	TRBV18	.	CASSPGDRMRETQYF	TGTGCCAGCTCACCAGGTGACAGGATGAGGGAGACCCAGTACTTC
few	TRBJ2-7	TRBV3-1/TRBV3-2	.	CASSPRAGPTYEQYF	TGTGCCAGCAGCCCGCGCGCAGGTCCCACCTACGAGCAGTACTTC
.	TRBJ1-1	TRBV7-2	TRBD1	CASSLAPLGTGLNTEAFF	TGTGCCAGCAGCTTAGCGCCCCTTGGGACAGGTTTGAACACTGAAGCTTTCTTT
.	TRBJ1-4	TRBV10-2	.	CASSGLGWTNEKLFF	TGCGCCAGCAGTGGACTCGGGTGGACTAATGAAAAACTGTTTTTT
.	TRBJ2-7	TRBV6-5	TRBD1	CASMTYRGYEQYF	TGTGCCAGCATGACGTACAGGGGCTACGAGCAGTACTTC
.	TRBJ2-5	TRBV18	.	CASSPPFETQYF	TGTGCCAGCTCACCACCGTTCGAGACCCAGTACTTC
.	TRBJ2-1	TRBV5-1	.	CASSLDGGNEQFF	TGCGCCAGCAGCTTGGATGGGGGCAATGAGCAGTTCTTC
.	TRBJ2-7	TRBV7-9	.	CASSLLGGDENEQYF	TGTGCCAGCAGCTTACTGGGGGGCGATGAGAACGAGCAGTACTTC
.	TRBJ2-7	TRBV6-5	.	CASSTPKIYEQYF	TGTGCCAGCAGCACCCCTAAAATATACGAGCAGTACTTC
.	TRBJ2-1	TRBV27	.	CASGPVMSSYNEQFF	TGTGCCAGCGGCCCGGTTATGAGCTCCTACAATGAGCAGTTCTTC
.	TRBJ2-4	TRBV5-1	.	CASSLAGASDIQYF	TGCGCCAGCAGCTTGGCCGGAGCTTCGGACATTCAGTACTTC
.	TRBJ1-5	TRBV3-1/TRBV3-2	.	CASSQGRHSNQPQHF	TGTGCCAGCAGCCAAGGCAGACATAGCAATCAGCCCCAGCATTTT
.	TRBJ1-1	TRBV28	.	CASSSTPLVAEAFF	TGTGCCAGCAGTTCCACCCCTCTGGTGGCTGAAGCTTTCTTT
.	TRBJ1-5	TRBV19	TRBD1	CASNPGQRDGQPQHF	TGTGCCAGTAATCCGGGACAGCGGGACGGTCAGCCCCAGCATTTT
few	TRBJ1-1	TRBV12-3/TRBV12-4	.	CASSRGLSTEAFF	TGTGCCAGCAGTCGGGGACTGAGCACTGAAGCTTTCTTT
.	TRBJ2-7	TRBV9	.	CASSASLLSNHEQYF	TGTGCCAGCAGCGCCTCCCTGCTCTCAAACCACGAGCAGTACTTC
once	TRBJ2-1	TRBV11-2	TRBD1	CASSSMPRGPQGYNEQFF	TGTGCCAGCAGCTCCATGCCCAGGGGGCCTCAGGGGTACAATGAGCAGTTCTTC